The 28 T cell receptor beta chains presented below share a single source sample, sequenced in a study of blood T cells in healthy people across ages. Using a J-beta primer mix together with a sample-barcoded 5' primer, a second PCR was run for about 6 to 12 cycles. Each CDR3 protein is one row after TCRdb ran MiXCR on the 5' RACE reads. This sample has some 700,000 distinct CDR3 sequences, with 22% found just once. The sample taken for sequencing was blood. The receptors were sampled from a man aged 70 or older in good health.

This clonotype was seen only a few times. The V call is TRBV6-5, the J call TRBJ1-1; D is perhaps TRBD1 (5 bases). The CDR3 runs to 14 residues. Trimming shortened V by 6 bases and J by 4 bases, and 15 bases separated the two germline ends. The germline V gene encodes CDR1 MNHEY and CDR2 SVGAGI. For the CDR3, the DNA is TGTGCCAGCAGACGACAGCCTAGAGGCACTGAAGCTTTCTTT. Its protein is CASRRQPRGTEAFF.

Comments on this clonotype: A junction end diverges from the germline sequence, so it may reflect a read error. CDR3 sequence reads: CASSQGGAGLYEKLLF. The CDR3 region has the DNA TGTGCCAGCAGCCAGGGGGGGGCTGGTTTGTATGAAAAACTGCTTTTT. The rearrangement joins TRBV6-1 to TRBJ1-4, with 7 bases lining up with TRBD1. This CDR3 contains 16 residues. CDR1 and CDR2 (germline): MNHNS, SASEGT.

This clonotype occurred a few times. The chain recombines TRBV21-1 with TRBJ1-5; TRBD1, the D gene given by the table, was not confirmed from the DNA. TRBV21-1 is reported as a pseudogene. The CDR3 loop spans 15 amino acids. CDR3 in DNA: TGTGCCAGCAGCAAAGTCACGGGCAGGGTCCAGCCCCAGCATTTT. Protein sequence: CASSKVTGRVQPQHF.

This chain connects TRBV7-2 to TRBJ1-3, with no clear D. The CDR3 sequence is 14 residues long. Germline CDR1 and CDR2: SGHTA and FQGNSA. Trimming removed 2 bases from V and 4 bases from J, with 9 bases in between. The CDR3 spells CASSLLQSGNTIYF. CDR3 nucleotide sequence: TGTGCCAGCAGCTTATTACAGTCCGGAAACACCATATATTTT.

The chain uses TRBV20-1 and TRBJ2-1; 7 bases agree with TRBD1. This CDR3 has 14 residues. V was clipped by 6 bases and J by 4 bases; unmatched bases: 9. Germline V gene lookup returns CDR1 DFQATT and CDR2 SNEGSKA (reference sequence). CDR3 region: CSAYPGQPYNEQFF. CDR3 nucleotide sequence: TGCAGTGCGTACCCGGGACAGCCTTACAATGAGCAGTTCTTC.

This clonotype was recorded a few times. The rearrangement joins TRBV20-1 to TRBJ2-1; D might be TRBD1 or TRBD2, each matching 7 bases. The CDR3 consists of 15 residues. Trimming pared 6 bases from V and 0 bases from J, leaving 15 bases between. The V gene's germline CDR1 is DFQATT and CDR2 SNEGSKA (reference sequence). The CDR3 DNA reads as TGCAGTGCCAGGGGGGGACTAAGCTCCTACAATGAGCAGTTCTTC. It specifies CSARGGLSSYNEQFF.

This clonotype was detected only once. The V gene is TRBV20-1, the J gene TRBJ1-2, with 7 bases aligning to TRBD1. This CDR3 is 15 amino acids long. CDR1 and CDR2 (germline): DFQATT, SNEGSKA (reference sequence). V lost 0 bases to trimming and J lost 4 bases; unmatched junction nucleotides: 8. For the CDR3, the DNA is TGCAGTGCTAGAGAGGGACAGACCCTTTTCTATGGCTACACCTTC. Residues: CSAREGQTLFYGYTF.

The gene calls are TRBV20-1 and TRBJ1-6; 10 bases are a match to TRBD1. The V gene end was trimmed by 6 bases and the J gene end by 10 bases; junction bases not matched to a gene: 6. The CDR3 has 13 residues. Germline CDR1 is DFQATT and CDR2 is SNEGSKA (reference sequence). CDR3 DNA sequence: TGCAGTGCGGCGGGGACAGGGGAGTCACCCCTCCACTTT. Protein sequence: CSAAGTGESPLHF.

V usage is TRBV3-1 and J usage is TRBJ2-5; tentative D call: TRBD2 (8 bases). Per germline, CDR1 LGHDT and CDR2 YNNKEL (reference sequence). This CDR3 spans 17 amino acids. Trimming removed 0 bases at V and 7 bases at J, with 21 bases between. The CDR3 spells CASSQDGGGGTVGTQYF. DNA of the CDR3: TGTGCCAGCAGCCAAGATGGGGGCGGGGGGACAGTCGGGACCCAGTACTTC.

Notes on this clonotype: A read error may account for a junction end that differs from germline. The chain combines TRBV7-2 with TRBJ1-2; D unclear. The CDR3 runs to 15 residues. Germline loops: CDR1 SGHTA, CDR2 FQGNSA. This CDR3 is CASSLDPPGNYGCTF. As DNA, the CDR3 is TGTGCCAGCAGCTTAGACCCGCCGGGCAACTATGGCTGCACCTTC. The variable domain in full, completed from reference TRBV7-2 and TRBJ1-2, reads GAGVSQSPSNKVTEKGKDVELRCDPISGHTALYWYRQSLGQGLEFLIYFQGNSAPDKSGLPSDRFSAERTGGSVSTLTIQRTQQEDSAVYLCASSLDPPGNYGCTFGSGTRLTVV.

V usage is TRBV7-2 and J usage is TRBJ1-2; 8 nucleotides line up with TRBD1. V lost 2 bases to trimming and J lost 4 bases; unmatched junction nucleotides: 9. Germline V gene data show CDR1 as SGHTA and CDR2 as FQGNSA. The CDR3 is 16 residues long. As DNA, the CDR3 is TGTGCCAGCAGCTTACCGACAGGGGTTGTCGGCTATGGCTACACCTTC. It translates to CASSLPTGVVGYGYTF.

This clonotype was seen ten or more times. V usage is TRBV13 and J usage is TRBJ1-2; no clear D gene. Germline CDR1 and CDR2: PRHDT and FYEKMQ (reference sequence). V lost 5 bases, J lost 8 bases, and 24 bases lay in between. This CDR3 region has 16 residues. This CDR3 reads CASSIHPAGRIKGYTF. CDR3 nucleotides: TGTGCCAGCAGCATACACCCGGCCGGCCGTATTAAGGGCTACACCTTC.

The rearrangement links TRBV18 to TRBJ2-2, with D perhaps matching TRBD1 (6 bases). Germline lookup yields CDR1 KGHSH and CDR2 LQKENI. The CDR3 runs to 14 residues. V lost 8 bases and J 4 bases, leaving 14 bases between the germline ends. DNA of the CDR3: TGTGCCAGCACCTCTTCGACAGGCACCGGGGAGCTGTTTTTT. This translates into CASTSSTGTGELFF.

This clonotype was detected ten times or more. The genes are TRBV10-2 and TRBJ2-5; D ambiguous. Germline V lookup: CDR1 WSHSY, CDR2 SAAADI. This CDR3 region has 13 residues. V was pared by 6 bases and J by 5 bases, with 13 bases between. The CDR3 loop is CASRELNPETQYF. CDR3 DNA sequence: TGCGCCAGCAGGGAACTTAATCCGGAGACCCAGTACTTC.

This clonotype was found a few times. This chain uses TRBV29-1 with TRBJ1-2; no reliable D call. Deletions cut 7 bases from V and 0 bases from J, with 9 bases between. Germline V gene data show CDR1 as SQVTM and CDR2 as ANQGSEA. The CDR3 is 12 residues long. Written as DNA, the CDR3 is TGCAGCGCTCTCGACCCTAACTATGGCTACACCTTC. The encoded protein is CSALDPNYGYTF.

The chain combines TRBV7-9 with TRBJ1-2, with D hard to call. This CDR3 contains 13 residues. Per germline, CDR1 SEHNR and CDR2 FQNEAQ (reference sequence). V was clipped by 3 bases and J by 6 bases, with 11 bases between them. CDR3 loop: CASSLTGLNGYTF. DNA of the CDR3: TGTGCCAGCAGCTTGACGGGATTGAATGGCTACACCTTC. Combining the CDR3 with reference TRBV7-9 and TRBJ1-2 gives the whole variable domain DTGVSQNPRHKITKRGQNVTFRCDPISEHNRLYWYRQTLGQGPEFLTYFQNEAQLEKSRLLSDRFSAERPKGSFSTLEIQRTEQGDSAMYLCASSLTGLNGYTFGSGTRLTVV.

In this sample, this clonotype turned up once. This chain connects TRBV20-1 to TRBJ1-3; D gene uncertain. The V gene lost 1 base and the J gene lost 3 bases, with 13 bases spanning the gap. The CDR3 is 15 amino acids. Per the germline V gene, CDR1 is DFQATT and CDR2 is SNEGSKA (reference sequence). DNA of the CDR3: TGCAGTGCTAGAGCTCGCGCGGTATATGGAAACACCATATATTTT. This gives the protein CSARARAVYGNTIYF.

The chain combines TRBV5-1 with TRBJ1-2; 7 positions agree with TRBD1. This CDR3 spans 15 amino acids. CDR1 and CDR2 from the germline V gene are SGHRS and YFSETQ. J was trimmed by 6 bases and V by 1 base; bases with no gene match: 9. CDR3 nucleotide sequence: TGCGCCAGCAGCTTGAACGCAGGGGGGGATAATGGCTACACCTTC. Translation: CASSLNAGGDNGYTF.

This clonotype came up a few times. The genes are TRBV12-3 or TRBV12-4 and TRBJ2-5, with 8 positions matching TRBD2. The CDR3 has 15 residues. Trimming at V came to 5 bases and at J to 6 bases, leaving 11 bases not matched to a gene. The CDR3 sequence is CASSKPTSAGKTQYF. In DNA form, the CDR3 reads TGTGCCAGCAGTAAGCCGACTAGCGCGGGGAAGACCCAGTACTTC.

The sample holds many counts of this clonotype. The V call is TRBV29-1, the J call TRBJ2-1; the D gene is possibly TRBD2 (6 bases). The germline gives CDR1 SQVTM, CDR2 ANQGSEA. The CDR3 covers 13 residues. CDR3 protein: CSSPGGLHNEQFF. For the CDR3, the DNA is TGCAGTTCTCCCGGAGGGCTCCACAATGAGCAGTTCTTC.

This clonotype has only a few counts. This sequence joins TRBV11-2 and TRBJ2-7; D is unresolved. The CDR3 length is 15 residues. The germline CDR1 and CDR2 sequences are SGHAT and FQNNGV. Trimming removed 5 bases from V and 4 bases from J, with 18 bases in between. CDR3 in amino acids: CASSSQPGPYYEQYF. Here the CDR3 DNA reads TGTGCCAGCAGCAGCCAACCGGGCCCATATTACGAGCAGTACTTC.

This clonotype was counted at least ten times. The chain combines TRBV27 with TRBJ2-3, with D perhaps matching TRBD2 (6 bases). V gave up 5 bases and J gave up 7 bases, with 10 bases separating them. The germline V gene encodes CDR1 MNHEY and CDR2 SMNVEV (reference sequence). The CDR3 runs to 12 residues. For the CDR3, the DNA is TGTGCCAGCAGTCTTGGCGGGAATACGCAGTATTTT. Encoded protein: CASSLGGNTQYF.

This clonotype was counted many times. The chain is built from TRBV3-1 and TRBJ1-1; 7 bases agree with TRBD1. The CDR3 is made up of 13 amino acids. The germline CDR1 and CDR2 sequences are LGHDT and YNNKEL (reference sequence). Trimming removed 4 bases from V and 4 bases from J; junction bases left unmatched: 3. DNA of the CDR3: TGTGCCAGCAGCCGACAGGGTCGCACTGAAGCTTTCTTT. Translated: CASSRQGRTEAFF.

The CDR3 coding sequence is TGCAGTGCCCCTCGGGGGGGCCTCCTAGGTGGTACGCAGTATTTT. It specifies CSAPRGGLLGGTQYF. The chain uses TRBV20-1 and TRBJ2-3, with 8 bases matching TRBD2. CDR3 length equals 15 residues. The V segment lost 6 bases and the J segment 8 bases; nucleotides outside the gene matches: 16. Germline CDR1 is DFQATT and CDR2 is SNEGSKA (reference sequence).

This chain joins TRBV6-4 and TRBJ2-3; D ambiguous. Germline CDR1 is MRHNA and CDR2 is SNTAGT. The CDR3 covers 13 residues. V was clipped by 4 bases and J by 5 bases, with 10 bases between them. CDR3 amino acids: CASSGMFEDTQYF. DNA of the CDR3: TGTGCCAGCAGTGGGATGTTTGAAGATACGCAGTATTTT.

This chain uses TRBV24-1 with TRBJ2-5; 11 bases line up with TRBD2. Germline values: CDR1 KGHDR, CDR2 SFDVKD. This CDR3 region has 15 residues. V gave up 6 bases and J gave up 2 bases; unmatched junction bases: 4. CDR3 coding DNA: TGTGCCACCAGTATAGCGGGAGGGGGTCAAGAGACCCAGTACTTC. Translating gives CATSIAGGGQETQYF.

The CDR3 region has the DNA TGCAGTGCCAAATGGACAGGGGGGAATCAGCCCCAGCATTTT. Protein: CSAKWTGGNQPQHF. The chain recombines TRBV20-1 with TRBJ1-5, with 10 bases that match TRBD1. V was pared by 6 bases and J by 4 bases, with 6 bases of the junction left unmatched. This CDR3 has 14 amino acids. Germline CDR1 is DFQATT and CDR2 is SNEGSKA (reference sequence).

This clonotype was detected only a few times. J is TRBJ2-5 and V is TRBV6-6; no clear D gene. The CDR3 spans 12 residues. Germline values: CDR1 MNHNY, CDR2 SVGAGI (reference sequence). V lost 0 bases to trimming and J lost 5 bases, with 4 bases between them. CDR3 amino acids: CASSYSFETQYF. The CDR3 DNA follows: TGTGCCAGCAGTTACTCGTTCGAGACCCAGTACTTC.